This T cell receptor (beta chain) originates from a study of cytomegalovirus exposure and HLA in healthy donors. Both 60 Vbeta primers and 13 Jbeta primers went into the PCR. Libraries were prepared by immunoSEQ multiplex PCR; TCRdb keeps only in-frame clonotypes and omits some of them. Of approximately 180,000 clones in the sample, about four fifths were seen once. In the case of this clone: What it binds is not known.

Notes on the study in general: Reports state that TCR beta sequences accurately predicted most subjects' HLA-A and HLA-B alleles.

Germline lookup yields CDR1 MDHEN and CDR2 SYDVKM. The V and J ends lost 6 bases and 14 bases, in that order; junction bases with no gene match: 10. CDR3 length equals 13 residues. The clonotype originates from a woman younger than 30 in good health and CMV-seronegative. Sequenced material: PBMCs. The chain couples TRBV28 to TRBJ1-4; 9 bases match TRBD1. CDR3 in DNA: TGTGCCAGCAGAAAGGGACAGGGAGAGCATCTGTTTTTT. This sequence encodes CASRKGQGEHLFF.